The 13 T cell receptor beta chains below all came from one sample that was sequenced in a study of control samples from healthy donors and cancer patients (dated by TCRdb to about 2020). Libraries came from the immunoSEQ multiplex PCR assay. In TCRdb, the immuneACCESS table is reduced to in-frame sequences with V and J assigned. These tables do not hold every clone; where another copy was compared, an unresolved V gene accounts for under half, and the others remain unexplained. The sample records under 200,000 clones, approximately 94% of which are singletons. Of the sample, 8.5% falls within the top ten clones. The sequencing input was blood. These receptors were collected from a woman between 40 and 55 years old in good health.

This clone showed up just once. The V gene is TRBV7-9, the J gene TRBJ2-2, with a weak D call TRBD2 (5 bases). Trimming pared 2 bases from V and 6 bases from J, leaving 16 bases between. The germline CDR1 and CDR2 sequences are SEHNR and FQNEAQ (reference sequence). There are 16 residues in the CDR3. Here the CDR3 reads CASSLQRFRSAGELFF. The CDR3 nucleotides read TGTGCCAGCAGCTTACAACGGTTCCGTAGCGCCGGGGAGCTGTTTTTT.

V and J are TRBV13 and TRBJ2-3; D possibly corresponds to TRBD1 (6 bases). CDR1 and CDR2 from the germline V gene are PRHDT and FYEKMQ (reference sequence). The length of the CDR3 is 16 residues. Trimming removed 4 bases from V and 2 bases from J, with 16 bases in between. The CDR3 DNA reads TGTGCCAGCAGCTCCCAGGGGTCCGGATACACAGATACGCAGTATTTT. Translation: CASSSQGSGYTDTQYF.

V and J are TRBV18 and TRBJ2-1, with TRBD2 identical over 8 bases. Trimming cost V 5 bases and J 3 bases; bases outside gene matches: 9. The germline CDR1 and CDR2 sequences are KGHSH and LQKENI. CDR3 length equals 16 residues. DNA of the CDR3: TGTGCCAGCTCAACCGGACTAGCTCTGCTCTACAATGAGCAGTTCTTC. It encodes CASSTGLALLYNEQFF.

The V call is TRBV4-2, the J call TRBJ2-2, with 8 bases matching TRBD1. Losses at the gene ends were 5 bases for V and 5 bases for J; bases not matched to a gene: 7. Per germline, CDR1 LGHNA and CDR2 YNFKEQ. The CDR3 spans 15 residues. CDR3 DNA sequence: TGTGCCAGCAGCTTTCAGACAGGGGATACCGGGGAGCTGTTTTTT. Protein: CASSFQTGDTGELFF.

The chain is built from TRBV11-2 and TRBJ1-4; weak D call: TRBD1 (5 bases). Germline V gives CDR1 SGHAT, CDR2 FQNNGV. V dropped 5 bases and J dropped 7 bases, with 11 bases sitting between them. The CDR3 runs to 13 residues. The CDR3 loop reads CASSPTGGEKLFF. CDR3 in DNA: TGTGCCAGCAGCCCTACGGGGGGTGAAAAACTGTTTTTT.

The V call is TRBV7-3, the J call TRBJ1-1; D unresolved. This CDR3 has 13 residues. The germline V gene has CDR1 SGHTA and CDR2 FQGTGA. Trimming took off 2 bases at V and 1 base at J, with 5 bases between the two ends. In DNA, the CDR3 is TGTGCCAGCAGCTTACTAGCGAACACTGAAGCTTTCTTT. It is translated as CASSLLANTEAFF.

The chain carries TRBV5-8 and TRBJ2-7, with D perhaps matching TRBD1 or TRBD2 (5 bases each). The germline V and J ends were trimmed by 1 base and 4 bases, with 12 bases remaining between them. The CDR3 loop spans 14 amino acids. Germline CDR1 is SGHTS and CDR2 is YDEGEE. CDR3 in DNA: TGTGCCAGCAGCTTGAACCGGGACGGATACGAGCAGTACTTC. Translation gives CASSLNRDGYEQYF.

The V gene is TRBV11-2, the J gene TRBJ2-3, with D perhaps matching TRBD1 or TRBD2 (5 bases each). The CDR3 length is 16 residues. CDR1 and CDR2 (germline): SGHAT, FQNNGV. The V and J ends lost 5 bases and 2 bases respectively, with 17 bases between them. This CDR3 reads CASSLHRDPTTDTQYF. The CDR3 DNA reads as TGTGCCAGCAGCCTCCACCGGGACCCCACCACAGATACGCAGTATTTT.

The CDR3 spells CASSWGRSEWFF. The CDR3 DNA reads as TGTGCCAGCAGCTGGGGACGGTCGGAGTGGTTCTTC. The genes are TRBV7-8 and TRBJ2-1; possibly TRBD1 or TRBD2 for D (5 bases each). Germline CDR1 is SGHVS and CDR2 is FQNEAQ. V was shortened by 4 bases and J by 15 bases, with 16 bases between the two germline ends. This CDR3 region has 12 residues.

The rearrangement uses TRBV6-1 and TRBJ2-2; weak D call: TRBD1 (5 bases). Germline V CDR1 and CDR2: MNHNS, SASEGT. Trimming took off 2 bases at V and 4 bases at J, with 8 bases between the two ends. The CDR3 totals 14 residues. The CDR3 is CASSEFQGTGELFF. CDR3 bases: TGTGCCAGCAGTGAATTCCAGGGCACCGGGGAGCTGTTTTTT.

This chain joins TRBV7-2 and TRBJ2-5; weak D call: TRBD2 (5 bases). The length of the CDR3 is 13 residues. The germline CDR1 and CDR2 sequences are SGHTA and FQGNSA. V lost 7 bases and J lost 7, with 16 bases in between. This CDR3 reads CASTPGLQLTQYF. The CDR3 nucleotides are TGTGCCAGCACCCCTGGACTTCAATTGACCCAGTACTTC.

This clone has a single count. The chain couples TRBV6-5 to TRBJ2-7, with D tentatively TRBD2 (5 bases). CDR1 MNHEY and CDR2 SVGAGI come from the germline V gene. The CDR3 totals 14 residues. V lost 2 bases and J 3 bases, leaving 11 bases between the germline ends. The CDR3 is CASSYNAGIYEQYF. The DNA of the CDR3 is TGTGCCAGCAGTTACAATGCGGGCATCTACGAGCAGTACTTC.

The gene calls are TRBV5-1 and TRBJ1-3, with D maybe TRBD1 (5 bases). The germline CDR1 and CDR2 sequences are SGHRS and YFSETQ. This CDR3 contains 14 residues. With 4 bases removed from V and 0 bases from J, the gap between germline ends came to 8 bases. The CDR3 spells CASSPQGSGNTIYF. In nucleotides, the CDR3 is TGCGCCAGCAGCCCTCAGGGCTCTGGAAACACCATATATTTT.